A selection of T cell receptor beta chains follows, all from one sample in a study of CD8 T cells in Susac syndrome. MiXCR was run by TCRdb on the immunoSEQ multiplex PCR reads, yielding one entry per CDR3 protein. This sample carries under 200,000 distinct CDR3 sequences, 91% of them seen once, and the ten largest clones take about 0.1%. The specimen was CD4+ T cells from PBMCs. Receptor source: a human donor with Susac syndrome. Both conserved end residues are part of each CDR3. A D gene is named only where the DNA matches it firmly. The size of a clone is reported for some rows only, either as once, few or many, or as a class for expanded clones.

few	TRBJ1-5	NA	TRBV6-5	TGTGCCAGCAGTTACAGGTTAAATCAGCCCCAGCATTTT	CASSYRLNQPQHF
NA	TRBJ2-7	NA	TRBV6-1	TGTGCCAGCAGTGAACGCCAGGTGTTATCCTACGAGCAGTACTTC	CASSERQVLSYEQYF
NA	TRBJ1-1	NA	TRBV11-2	TGTGCCAGCAGCTTAGTAATCGCGGGGGGGAACGCTTTCTTT	CASSLVIAGGNAFF
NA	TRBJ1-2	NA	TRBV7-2	TGTGCCAGCAGCACAGCGTCGGCCTATGGCTACACCTTC	CASSTASAYGYTF
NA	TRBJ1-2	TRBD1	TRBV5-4	TGTGCCAGCAGCTTAGATCGGACAGGGACGAACTATGGCTACACCTTC	CASSLDRTGTNYGYTF
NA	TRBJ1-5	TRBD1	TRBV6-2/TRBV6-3	TGTGCCAGCAGTTACTCGACAGGGTATAGCAATCAGCCCCAGCATTTT	CASSYSTGYSNQPQHF
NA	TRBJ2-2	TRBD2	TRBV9	TGTGCCAGCAGCCTAGCGGGATTGAACACCGGGGAGCTGTTTTTT	CASSLAGLNTGELFF
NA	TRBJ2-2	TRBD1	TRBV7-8	TGTGCCAGCAGCACAAGACAGGGAAGGAACACCGGGGAGCTGTTTTTT	CASSTRQGRNTGELFF
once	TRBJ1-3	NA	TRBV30	TGTGCCTGGAGTGCTACGTGGATCCCCGCAGGAAACACCATATATTTT	CAWSATWIPAGNTIYF
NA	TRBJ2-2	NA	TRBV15	TGTGCCACCAGCAGAGATCGGCCCGGGGAGCTGTTTTTT	CATSRDRPGELFF
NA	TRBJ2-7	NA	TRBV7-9	TGTGCCAGCAGCTTAGGTCTAGACGAGCAGTACTTC	CASSLGLDEQYF
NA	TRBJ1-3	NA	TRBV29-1	TGCAGCGTCGTTCGGGACGTTGGAAACACCATATATTTT	CSVVRDVGNTIYF